The 17 T cell receptor beta chains listed next were all sequenced from one sample in a study of sequential checkpoint blockade in melanoma. Using immunoSEQ multiplex PCR, the repertoire was profiled, and TCRdb retains in-frame clones only, with some absent. The repertoire holds about 22,000 clones, with nearly 70% as singletons. Stated treatment: randomized to nivolumab then ipilimumab (arm A) or the reverse (arm B). Sequenced here: CD8+ T cells sorted from blood (inferred from file names), sampled from a patient given nivolumab and ipilimumab in sequence. These receptors all come from a human donor with melanoma.

V is TRBV9 and J is TRBJ1-5; tentative D call: TRBD1 (6 bases). The CDR3 spans 13 residues. V was cut by 3 bases and J by 7 bases, with 11 bases left in between. Germline values: CDR1 SGDLS, CDR2 YYNGEE. In nucleotides, the CDR3 is TGTGCCAGCAGCGAAACGGGACAACAGCCCCAGCATTTT. This sequence encodes CASSETGQQPQHF.

Only a few counts were recorded for this clone. This chain joins TRBV13 and TRBJ1-6, with 9 bases that match TRBD1. Per the germline V gene, CDR1 is PRHDT and CDR2 is FYEKMQ (reference sequence). V dropped 6 bases and J dropped 7; count of bases not matched to a gene: 7. This CDR3 has 15 amino acids. CDR3 in amino acids: CASSPPTGGNSPLHF. The DNA of the CDR3 is TGTGCCAGCAGTCCGCCGACAGGGGGGAATTCACCCCTCCACTTT.

The chain has TRBV19 and TRBJ1-6; D remains unclear. Germline V lookup: CDR1 LNHDA, CDR2 SQIVND (reference sequence). Trimming took off 1 base at V and 7 bases at J, with 5 bases between the two ends. The CDR3 covers 13 residues. The CDR3 reads CASSIVQNSPLHF. CDR3 DNA: TGTGCCAGTAGTATAGTTCAAAATTCACCCCTCCACTTT.

The sample holds one count of this clone. The CDR3 sequence is CASSLLAMGQGLYEQYF. CDR3 sequence (DNA): TGTGCCAGCAGCCTCCTAGCTATGGGACAGGGACTATACGAGCAGTACTTC. V gene TRBV7-9 combines with J gene TRBJ2-7, with TRBD1 matching over 9 bases. The CDR3 runs to 17 residues. With V trimmed by 5 bases and J by 4 bases, 15 bases remained unmatched. Germline values: CDR1 SEHNR, CDR2 FQNEAQ (reference sequence). Looking up the rest from reference TRBV7-9 and TRBJ2-7 gives the full variable domain: DTGVSQNPRHKITKRGQNVTFRCDPISEHNRLYWYRQTLGQGPEFLTYFQNEAQLEKSRLLSDRFSAERPKGSFSTLEIQRTEQGDSAMYLCASSLLAMGQGLYEQYFGPGTRLTVT.

The chain couples TRBV4-3 to TRBJ1-2; D is unclear. The CDR3 is 14 amino acids. Per germline, CDR1 LGHNA and CDR2 YSLEER. V lost 0 bases to trimming and J lost 4 bases, with 9 bases between them. CDR3 region: CASSQDQLFYGYTF. CDR3 bases: TGCGCCAGCAGCCAAGATCAGTTATTCTATGGCTACACCTTC.

This chain joins TRBV5-6 and TRBJ1-2; D may be TRBD1 (6 bases). The germline V gene has CDR1 SGHDT and CDR2 YYEEEE. With 4 bases removed from V and 2 bases from J, the gap between germline ends came to 18 bases. The CDR3 length is 16 residues. The CDR3 bases are TGTGCCAGCAGCCAAGAAGTCCAAACAGGGAACTATGGCTACACCTTC. This codes for CASSQEVQTGNYGYTF.

The chain has TRBV7-3 and TRBJ2-7; TRBD1 might be the D (6 bases). This CDR3 comprises 13 residues. Germline values: CDR1 SGHTA, CDR2 FQGTGA. V dropped 5 bases and J dropped 2 bases, with 10 bases sitting between them. This CDR3 is CASSLDSAYEQYF. CDR3 DNA: TGTGCCAGCAGCCTGGACAGTGCCTACGAGCAGTACTTC.

This rearrangement joins TRBV7-9 to TRBJ1-1, with D unclear. The V end lost 5 bases, the J end lost 11 bases, and 15 bases lay between the germline ends. The CDR3 is 12 amino acids. Germline-derived CDR1 and CDR2 are SEHNR and FQNEAQ (reference sequence). The CDR3 loop reads CASSPGLPHAFF. DNA for the CDR3: TGTGCCAGCAGCCCCGGACTCCCGCACGCTTTCTTT. Supplemented by reference TRBV7-9 and TRBJ1-1, the full variable domain reads DTGVSQNPRHKITKRGQNVTFRCDPISEHNRLYWYRQTLGQGPEFLTYFQNEAQLEKSRLLSDRFSAERPKGSFSTLEIQRTEQGDSAMYLCASSPGLPHAFFGQGTRLTVV.

This clone was seen a few times. The chain joins TRBV6-6 to TRBJ2-3; 14 bases are shared with TRBD2. There are 15 residues in the CDR3. With V trimmed by 6 bases and J by 8 bases, 7 bases remained unmatched. CDR1 MNHNY and CDR2 SVGAGI come from the germline V gene (reference sequence). The CDR3 DNA is TGTGCCAGCAGAATGGGACTAGCGGGGGCTACTACGCAGTATTTT. Protein product: CASRMGLAGATTQYF.

In this sample, this clone turned up a few times. This chain links TRBV5-6 with TRBJ1-1, with 7 positions matching TRBD1. Per germline, CDR1 SGHDT and CDR2 YYEEEE. The length of the CDR3 is 16 residues. After removal of 4 bases from V and 3 bases from J, the junction contained 12 bases not matched to a gene. The CDR3 sequence is CASSPGQRTIYTEAFF. CDR3 nucleotides: TGTGCCAGCAGCCCGGGACAGCGGACAATTTACACTGAAGCTTTCTTT.

The chain links TRBV4-3 to TRBJ1-2; 7 bases are a match to TRBD1. The CDR3 sequence is 15 residues long. Looked up from germline, CDR1 is LGHNA and CDR2 is YSLEER. The junction had 6 bases not matched to a gene; V was cut back by 3 bases and J by 2 bases. The CDR3 DNA is TGCGCCAGCAGCCAGTCCGGGACAGAAAACTATGGCTACACCTTC. This gives the protein CASSQSGTENYGYTF.

The rearrangement links TRBV7-3 to TRBJ1-2; 9 bases are a match to TRBD1. The ends lost 6 bases at V and 4 bases at J; junction bases unmatched: 12. The CDR3 extends over 16 amino acids. CDR1 is SGHTA and CDR2 is FQGTGA in the germline V gene. The CDR3 loop reads CASSPTGGVFSYGYTF. In DNA, the CDR3 is TGTGCCAGCAGTCCGACAGGGGGAGTCTTCTCCTATGGCTACACCTTC.

A word on this clone: This sequence may be a read error, since a much larger clone differs from it by one base. This sample also contains other DNA sequences that code for the same CDR3. V usage is TRBV4-1 and J usage is TRBJ2-3, with 11 bases fitting TRBD2. V lost 1 base to trimming and J lost 5 bases; unmatched junction nucleotides: 2. Germline V gene lookup returns CDR1 MGHRA and CDR2 YSYEKL. This CDR3 region has 15 residues. The CDR3 reads CASSQGLAGLDTQYF. The DNA for the CDR3 is TGCGCCAGCAGCCAAGGACTAGCGGGGCTAGATACGCAGTATTTT.

This clone occurred once. The V and J genes are TRBV6-5 and TRBJ2-7, with unresolved D. Germline V gene lookup returns CDR1 MNHEY and CDR2 SVGAGI. V was trimmed by 0 bases and J by 5 bases, leaving 5 bases between them. The CDR3 spans 12 residues. The CDR3 is CASSYSRNEQYF. The CDR3 DNA follows: TGTGCCAGCAGTTACTCCAGAAACGAGCAGTACTTC.

The V gene is TRBV27, the J gene TRBJ2-7; 8 bases match TRBD2. Germline CDR1 is MNHEY and CDR2 is SMNVEV (reference sequence). V was pared by 5 bases and J by 3 bases, with 9 bases of the junction left unmatched. The CDR3 covers 15 residues. Here the CDR3 reads CASSPRGGGLYEQYF. CDR3 sequence (DNA): TGTGCCAGCAGTCCCCGGGGGGGAGGGCTCTACGAGCAGTACTTC.

The V gene is TRBV5-4, the J gene TRBJ1-2, with 7 positions matching TRBD1. Germline CDR1 SGHNT, CDR2 YYREEE (reference sequence). CDR3 length: 14 amino acids. The ends lost 0 bases at V and 8 bases at J; junction bases unmatched: 7. CDR3 nucleotides: TGTGCCAGCAGCTTGGAGTTTACAGGGGAGGGCTACACCTTC. Protein product: CASSLEFTGEGYTF.

As for this clone: Relative to the germline gene, one junction end is altered; a read error may explain this. The chain has TRBV19 and TRBJ1-5; D possibly corresponds to TRBD1 (5 bases). Germline CDR1 reads LNHDA; CDR2 reads SQIVND (reference sequence). The CDR3 totals 11 residues. CDR3 bases: TGTGCCAGCGGGGGTGGTCAGCCCCCGCATTTT. Protein sequence: CASGGGQPPHF.